This entry lists 14 T cell receptor beta chains sequenced from one sample in a study of regulatory T cells in long-lasting Graves disease. Arm-PCR of CDR3 regions and iRepertoire HTBI primers were the basis on which TCR beta libraries were built. TCRdb analysed the multiplex PCR reads with MiXCR anew, one entry per CDR3 protein. In the table there are 300,000 to 450,000 distinct CDR3 sequences, roughly a sixth of which are singletons. Time point noted: newly diagnosed GD, antithyroid drugs for less than 3 months. The TCR library was made from RNA that had been extracted from PBMCs in TRIzol. Sequenced here: peripheral blood mononuclear cells (PBMCs), sampled at new diagnosis, from a patient treated with antithyroid drugs. The receptor source for this set is a female donor with Graves disease.

This clonotype was picked up many times. This sequence joins TRBV12-3 or TRBV12-4 and TRBJ1-1; D might be TRBD1 (6 bases). With 6 bases removed from V and 8 bases from J, the gap between germline ends came to 13 bases. The CDR3 contains 12 residues. The CDR3 coding sequence is TGTGCCAGCAGCCCCTGGACAGAGGAAGCTTTCTTT. Translating gives CASSPWTEEAFF.

Details on this clonotype: Given a far larger clone just one base away, this is likely a sequencing read error. The chain combines TRBV12-3 or TRBV12-4 with TRBJ2-3; 12 bases are shared with TRBD2. The CDR3 totals 18 residues. J lost 0 bases, V lost 7 bases, and 11 bases had no gene match. In nucleotides, the CDR3 is TGTGCCAGCAACCGACTAGCGGGAGTAGCGGCCAGCACAGATACGCAGTATTTT. Its protein product is CASNRLAGVAASTDTQYF.

This clonotype was seen repeatedly, ten times or more. The chain combines TRBV5-4 with TRBJ1-5; D is possibly TRBD1 (5 bases). This CDR3 contains 12 residues. V dropped 4 bases and J dropped 6 bases, with 8 bases sitting between them. CDR1 is SGHNT and CDR2 is YYREEE in the germline V gene (reference sequence). The chain's CDR3 is CASSRDSQPQHF. For the CDR3, the DNA is TGTGCCAGCAGCCGTGACAGTCAGCCCCAGCATTTT. Together with reference TRBV5-4 and TRBJ1-5, the CDR3 gives the full variable domain: ETGVTQSPTHLIKTRGQQVTLRCSSQSGHNTVSWYQQALGQGPQFIFQYYREEENGRGNFPPRFSGLQFPNYSSELNVNALELDDSALYLCASSRDSQPQHFGDGTRLSIL.

This clonotype was seen repeatedly, ten times or more. The chain couples TRBV28 to TRBJ2-1, with TRBD1 matching 8 bases. This CDR3 contains 16 residues. Trimming removed 7 bases from V and 5 bases from J; junction bases left unmatched: 13. The germline gives CDR1 MDHEN, CDR2 SYDVKM. CDR3 residues: CASTLSFGQGHNEQFF. CDR3 bases: TGTGCCAGCACCCTTTCTTTTGGACAGGGACACAATGAGCAGTTCTTC.

As for this clonotype: This CDR3 is missing its conserved last phenylalanine or tryptophan, likely due to a read error. The chain links TRBV6-1 to TRBJ2-3; a weak D match, TRBD2 (6 bases). Germline V gives CDR1 MNHNS, CDR2 SASEGT. The CDR3 consists of 13 residues. V dropped 8 bases and J dropped 1 base, with 10 bases sitting between them. For the CDR3, the DNA is TGTGCCAGCCGGGAGAGGGGCACAGATACGCAGTATTCT. Amino acids: CASRERGTDTQYS.

This clonotype was picked up many times. The chain links TRBV9 to TRBJ2-2, with no clear D. Trimming left V 0 bases short and J 4 bases short, with 4 bases between. The CDR3 has 13 residues. Per the germline V gene, CDR1 is SGDLS and CDR2 is YYNGEE. The DNA of the CDR3 is TGTGCCAGCAGCGTAGGGAGCACCGGGGAGCTGTTTTTT. It is translated as CASSVGSTGELFF.

This clonotype appeared many times. The V call is TRBV4-1, the J call TRBJ1-2, with no clear D. This CDR3 comprises 15 residues. Germline assignment: CDR1 MGHRA and CDR2 YSYEKL. Trimming shortened V by 3 bases and J by 5 bases, and 16 bases separated the two germline ends. CDR3 protein: CASSHGPGLGYGYTF. The CDR3 DNA reads TGCGCCAGCAGCCATGGGCCGGGGTTAGGTTATGGCTACACCTTC.

This clonotype was counted many times. V gene TRBV20-1 combines with J gene TRBJ1-6; no clear D. Germline V lookup: CDR1 DFQATT, CDR2 SNEGSKA (reference sequence). V was trimmed by 1 base and J by 2 bases, leaving 3 bases between them. CDR3 length: 13 residues. CDR3 residues: CSARGAYNSPLHF. CDR3 nucleotides: TGCAGTGCTAGAGGGGCCTATAATTCACCCCTCCACTTT.

This clonotype was seen repeatedly, ten times or more. The chain's CDR3 is CASSRTGETQYF. CDR3 sequence (DNA): TGCGCCAGCAGCAGGACTGGAGAGACCCAGTACTTC. This chain uses TRBV5-1 with TRBJ2-5; TRBD2 might be the D (5 bases). Germline V CDR1 and CDR2: SGHRS, YFSETQ. Trimming removed 4 bases at V and 4 bases at J, with 8 bases between. The CDR3 has 12 residues.

This clonotype was seen repeatedly, ten times or more. V and J are TRBV27 and TRBJ2-1, with D possibly TRBD2 on 5 matching bases. The germline gives CDR1 MNHEY, CDR2 SMNVEV (reference sequence). The CDR3 is made up of 12 amino acids. Trimming took off 6 bases at V and 6 bases at J, with 9 bases between the two ends. CDR3 nucleotides: TGTGCCAGCAGCTTCGCGGGCAATGAGCAGTTCTTC. The encoded protein is CASSFAGNEQFF.

There are many counts of this clonotype. This sequence joins TRBV12-5 and TRBJ2-3; D is unresolved. The V end was cut by 6 bases, the J end by 0 bases, with 10 bases between. The germline V gene has CDR1 LGHNT and CDR2 FRNRAP. The CDR3 covers 14 residues. This CDR3 is CASGPRDSTDTQYF. In DNA, the CDR3 is TGTGCTAGTGGGCCCAGAGATAGCACAGATACGCAGTATTTT.

This clonotype was detected only a few times. The chain recombines TRBV6-4 with TRBJ1-4, with D uncertain. CDR1 MRHNA and CDR2 SNTAGT come from the germline V gene. V was shortened by 6 bases and J by 12 bases, with 14 bases between the two germline ends. The CDR3 runs 12 residues. CDR3: CASRDGVTELFF. The CDR3 DNA reads as TGTGCCAGCAGAGACGGCGTAACAGAACTGTTTTTT.

This clonotype was found many times. The chain recombines TRBV13 with TRBJ1-1; perhaps TRBD1 as D (6 bases). Trimming took 3 bases from V and 0 from J, leaving 14 bases between them. The CDR3 is 16 residues long. Looked up from germline, CDR1 is PRHDT and CDR2 is FYEKMQ (reference sequence). The CDR3 loop is CASSLGTGHMNTEAFF. DNA of the CDR3: TGTGCCAGCAGCTTGGGTACGGGACATATGAACACTGAAGCTTTCTTT.

This clonotype was observed at least ten times. The chain has TRBV28 and TRBJ2-7; a weak D match, TRBD1 (5 bases). The V end was cut by 6 bases, the J end by 1 base, with 16 bases between. The length of the CDR3 is 15 residues. Germline CDR1 reads MDHEN; CDR2 reads SYDVKM. The CDR3 sequence is CASSNQGQGSYEQYF. The DNA of the CDR3 is TGTGCCAGCAGCAACCAGGGCCAGGGTTCCTACGAGCAGTACTTC.